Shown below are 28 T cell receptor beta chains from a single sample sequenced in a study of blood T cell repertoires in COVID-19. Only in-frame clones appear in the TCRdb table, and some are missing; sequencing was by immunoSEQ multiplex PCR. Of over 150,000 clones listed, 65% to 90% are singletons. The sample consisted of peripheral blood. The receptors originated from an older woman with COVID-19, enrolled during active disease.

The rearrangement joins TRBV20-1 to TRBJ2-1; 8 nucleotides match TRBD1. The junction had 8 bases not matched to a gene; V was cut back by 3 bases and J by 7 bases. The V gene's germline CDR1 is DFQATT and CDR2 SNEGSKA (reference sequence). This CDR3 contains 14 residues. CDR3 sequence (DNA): TGCAGTGCTAGTTTTTCAGGGGGCTATAATGAGCAGTTCTTC. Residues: CSASFSGGYNEQFF.

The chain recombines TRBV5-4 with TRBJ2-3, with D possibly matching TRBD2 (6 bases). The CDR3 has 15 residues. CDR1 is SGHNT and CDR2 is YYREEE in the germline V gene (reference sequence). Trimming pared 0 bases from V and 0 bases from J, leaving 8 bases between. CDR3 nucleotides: TGTGCCAGCAGCTTGGGCGGGGCTAGCACAGATACGCAGTATTTT. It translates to CASSLGGASTDTQYF.

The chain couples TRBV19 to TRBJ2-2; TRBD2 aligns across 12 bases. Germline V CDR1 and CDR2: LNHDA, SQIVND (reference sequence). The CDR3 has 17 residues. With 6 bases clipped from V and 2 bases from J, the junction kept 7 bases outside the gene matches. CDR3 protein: CASREGLAGPNTGELFF. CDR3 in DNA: TGTGCCAGTAGGGAAGGACTAGCGGGACCCAACACCGGGGAGCTGTTTTTT.

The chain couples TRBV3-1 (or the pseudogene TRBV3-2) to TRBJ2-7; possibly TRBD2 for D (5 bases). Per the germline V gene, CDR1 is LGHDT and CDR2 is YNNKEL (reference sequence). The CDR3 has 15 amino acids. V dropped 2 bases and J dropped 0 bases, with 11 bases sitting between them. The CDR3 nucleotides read TGTGCCAGCAGCCAAAGGGAGAAGGCCTCCTACGAGCAGTACTTC. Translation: CASSQREKASYEQYF.

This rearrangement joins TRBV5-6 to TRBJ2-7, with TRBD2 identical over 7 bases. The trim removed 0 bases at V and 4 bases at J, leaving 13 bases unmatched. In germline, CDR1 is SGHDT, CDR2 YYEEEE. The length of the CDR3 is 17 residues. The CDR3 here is CASSLGVGGGSMYEQYV. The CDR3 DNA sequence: TGTGCCAGCAGCTTGGGAGTCGGCGGGGGTTCAATGTACGAGCAGTACGTC.

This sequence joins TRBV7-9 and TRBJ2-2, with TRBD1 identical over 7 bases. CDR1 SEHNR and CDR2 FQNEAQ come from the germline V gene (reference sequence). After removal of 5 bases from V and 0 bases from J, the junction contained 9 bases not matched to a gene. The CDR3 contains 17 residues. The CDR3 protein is CASSRNPGTANTGELFF. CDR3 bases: TGTGCCAGCAGCCGAAACCCAGGGACAGCGAACACCGGGGAGCTGTTTTTT.

CDR3 sequence (DNA): TGTGCCAGCAGCCCCTCTTATAATTCACCCCTCCACTTT. This translates into CASSPSYNSPLHF. The V call is TRBV7-3, the J call TRBJ1-6, with D unresolved. V was cut by 5 bases and J by 4 bases, with 6 bases left in between. The CDR3 covers 13 residues. Germline lookup yields CDR1 SGHTA and CDR2 FQGTGA.

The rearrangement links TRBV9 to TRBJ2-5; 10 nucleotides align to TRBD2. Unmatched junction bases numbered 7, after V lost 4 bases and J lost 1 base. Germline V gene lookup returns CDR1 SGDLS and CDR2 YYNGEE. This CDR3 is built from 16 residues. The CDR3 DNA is TGTGCCAGCAGCCTCCAAGCGGGGGGGCTCCAAGAGACCCAGTACTTC. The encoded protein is CASSLQAGGLQETQYF.

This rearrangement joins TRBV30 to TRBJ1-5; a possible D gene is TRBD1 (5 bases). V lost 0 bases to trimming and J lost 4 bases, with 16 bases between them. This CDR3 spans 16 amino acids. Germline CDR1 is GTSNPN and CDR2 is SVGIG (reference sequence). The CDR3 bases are TGTGCCTGGAGTGTAAGGGGCGGGATAGCAAATCAGCCCCAGCATTTT. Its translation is CAWSVRGGIANQPQHF.

This chain's CDR3 is CASSLRSRTGAPNYGYTF. The CDR3 region has the DNA TGTGCCAGCAGCTTACGGAGCAGGACAGGGGCCCCTAACTATGGCTACACCTTC. V usage is TRBV11-2 and J usage is TRBJ1-2; 9 bases match TRBD1. CDR1 SGHAT and CDR2 FQNNGV come from the germline V gene. J gave up 0 bases and V 2 bases, and 10 bases lay outside the gene matches. The CDR3 has 18 amino acids.

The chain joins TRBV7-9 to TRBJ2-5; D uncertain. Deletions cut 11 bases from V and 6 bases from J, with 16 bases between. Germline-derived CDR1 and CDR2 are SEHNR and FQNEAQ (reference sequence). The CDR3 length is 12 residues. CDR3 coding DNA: TGTGCCGGTGAACCGGTTAAGAAGACCCAGTACTTC. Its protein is CAGEPVKKTQYF.

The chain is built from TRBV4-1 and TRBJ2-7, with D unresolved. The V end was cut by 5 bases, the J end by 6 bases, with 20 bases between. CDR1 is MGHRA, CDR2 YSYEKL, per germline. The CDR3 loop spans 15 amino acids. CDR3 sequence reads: CASSLYGHSPPEQYF. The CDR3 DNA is TGCGCCAGCAGCTTATATGGCCATTCACCACCCGAGCAGTACTTC.

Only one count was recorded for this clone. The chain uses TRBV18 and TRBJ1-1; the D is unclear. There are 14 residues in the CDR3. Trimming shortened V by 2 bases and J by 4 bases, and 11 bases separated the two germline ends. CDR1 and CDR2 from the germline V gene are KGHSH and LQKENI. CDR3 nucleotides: TGTGCCAGCTCACCAGAAATCGGGAGCACTGAAGCTTTCTTT. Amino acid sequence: CASSPEIGSTEAFF.

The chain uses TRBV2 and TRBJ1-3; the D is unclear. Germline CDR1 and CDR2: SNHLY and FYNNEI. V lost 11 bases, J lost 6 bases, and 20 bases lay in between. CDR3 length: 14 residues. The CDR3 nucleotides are TGTGCCTGCTCCCGGACTACCAATGAAAACACCATATATTTT. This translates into CACSRTTNENTIYF. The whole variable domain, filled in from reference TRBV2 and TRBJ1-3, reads EPEVTQTPSHQVTQMGQEVILRCVPISNHLYFYWYRQILGQKVEFLVSFYNNEISEKSEIFDDQFSVERPDGSNFTLKIRSTKLEDSAMYFCACSRTTNENTIYFGEGSWLTVV.

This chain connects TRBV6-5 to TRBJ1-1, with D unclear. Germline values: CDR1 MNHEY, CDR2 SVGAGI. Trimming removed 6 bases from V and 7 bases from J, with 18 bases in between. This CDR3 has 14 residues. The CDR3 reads CASRGQILSGEAFF. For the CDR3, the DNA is TGTGCCAGCAGAGGTCAAATCCTCTCGGGTGAAGCTTTCTTT.

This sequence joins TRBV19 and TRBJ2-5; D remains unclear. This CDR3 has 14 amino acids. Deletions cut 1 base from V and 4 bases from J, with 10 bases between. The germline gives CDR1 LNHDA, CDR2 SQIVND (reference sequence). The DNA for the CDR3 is TGTGCCAGTAGTATAGGCAGGAAAGGAGAGACCCAGTACTTC. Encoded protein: CASSIGRKGETQYF.

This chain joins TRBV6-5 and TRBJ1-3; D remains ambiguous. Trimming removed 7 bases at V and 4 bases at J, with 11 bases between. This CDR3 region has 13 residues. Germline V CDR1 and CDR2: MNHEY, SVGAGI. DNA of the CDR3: TGTGCCAGCAATACGGGGTACGGAAACACCATATATTTT. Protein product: CASNTGYGNTIYF.

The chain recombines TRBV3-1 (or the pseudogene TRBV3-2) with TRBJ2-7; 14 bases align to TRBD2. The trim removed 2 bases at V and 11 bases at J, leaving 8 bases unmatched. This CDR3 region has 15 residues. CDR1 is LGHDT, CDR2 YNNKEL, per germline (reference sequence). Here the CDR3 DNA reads TGTGCCAGCAGCCAATCCCCGGGGACTAGCGGGAGTAAGTACTTC. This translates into CASSQSPGTSGSKYF.

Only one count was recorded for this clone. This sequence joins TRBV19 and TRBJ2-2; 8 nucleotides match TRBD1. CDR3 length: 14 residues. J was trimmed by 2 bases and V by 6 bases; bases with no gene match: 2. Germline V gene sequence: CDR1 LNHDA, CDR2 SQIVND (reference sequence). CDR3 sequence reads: CASSGQGNTGELFF. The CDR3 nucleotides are TGTGCCAGTAGCGGACAGGGCAACACCGGGGAGCTGTTTTTT.

The CDR3 DNA is TGTGCCAGCAGCGCCGACAGGGGGTTGAGATATGGCTACACCTTC. It specifies CASSADRGLRYGYTF. The chain is built from TRBV9 and TRBJ1-2; TRBD1 matches at 9 bases. This CDR3 has 15 residues. The germline V gene encodes CDR1 SGDLS and CDR2 YYNGEE. J lost 5 bases, V lost 3 bases, and 8 bases had no gene match.

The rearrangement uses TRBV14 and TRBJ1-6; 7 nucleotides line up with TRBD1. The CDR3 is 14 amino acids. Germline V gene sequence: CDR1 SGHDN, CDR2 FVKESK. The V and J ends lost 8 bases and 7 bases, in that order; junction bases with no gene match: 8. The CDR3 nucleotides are TGTGCCAGCGCTACCGGGACAGCGAATTCACCCCTCCACTTT. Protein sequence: CASATGTANSPLHF.

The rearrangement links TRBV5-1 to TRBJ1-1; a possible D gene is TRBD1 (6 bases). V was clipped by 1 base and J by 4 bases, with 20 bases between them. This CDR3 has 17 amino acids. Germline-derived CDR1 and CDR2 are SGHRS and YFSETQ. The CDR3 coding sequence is TGCGCCAGCAGCTTGTTTGGTACAGGGCGTCAGGGCACTGAAGCTTTCTTT. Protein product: CASSLFGTGRQGTEAFF.

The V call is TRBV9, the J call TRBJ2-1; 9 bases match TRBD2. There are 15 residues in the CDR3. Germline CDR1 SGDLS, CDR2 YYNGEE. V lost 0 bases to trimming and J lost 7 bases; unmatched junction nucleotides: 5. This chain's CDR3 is CASSVVSGSMNEQFF. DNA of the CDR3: TGTGCCAGCAGCGTAGTTAGCGGGAGTATGAATGAGCAGTTCTTC.

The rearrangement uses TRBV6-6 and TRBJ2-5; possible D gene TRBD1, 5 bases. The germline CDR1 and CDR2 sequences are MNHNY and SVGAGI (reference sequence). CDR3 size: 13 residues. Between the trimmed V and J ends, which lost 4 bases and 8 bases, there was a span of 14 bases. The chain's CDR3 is CASSLDGAKTQYF. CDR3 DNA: TGTGCCAGCAGTTTGGATGGGGCTAAAACCCAGTACTTC.

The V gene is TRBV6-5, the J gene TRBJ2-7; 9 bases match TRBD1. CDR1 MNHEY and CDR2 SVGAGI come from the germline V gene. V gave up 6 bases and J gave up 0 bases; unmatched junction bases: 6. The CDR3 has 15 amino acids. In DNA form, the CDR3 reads TGTGCCAGCAGAGACCTACAGGGGGCCTCCTACGAGCAGTACTTC. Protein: CASRDLQGASYEQYF.

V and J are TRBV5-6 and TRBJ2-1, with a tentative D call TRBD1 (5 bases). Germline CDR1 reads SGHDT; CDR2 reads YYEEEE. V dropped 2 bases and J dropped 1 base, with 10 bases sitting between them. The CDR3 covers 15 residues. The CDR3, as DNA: TGTGCCAGCAGCTTTTCAGGGTATTCCTACAATGAGCAGTTCTTC. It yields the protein CASSFSGYSYNEQFF.

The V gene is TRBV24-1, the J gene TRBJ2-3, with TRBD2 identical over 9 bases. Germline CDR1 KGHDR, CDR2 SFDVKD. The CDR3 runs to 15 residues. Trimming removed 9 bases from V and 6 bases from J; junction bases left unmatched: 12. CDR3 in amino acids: CATGLAGTNRDTQYF. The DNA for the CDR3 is TGTGCCACCGGCCTAGCGGGGACTAATAGGGATACGCAGTATTTT.

CDR3 amino acids: CASSSENRGRNTEAFF. CDR3 nucleotide sequence: TGTGCCAGCAGCTCTGAAAACAGGGGAAGAAACACTGAAGCTTTCTTT. V gene TRBV11-1 combines with J gene TRBJ1-1, with 7 bases aligning to TRBD1. The CDR3 extends over 16 amino acids. V lost 4 bases to trimming and J lost 2 bases; unmatched junction nucleotides: 10. CDR1 and CDR2 from the germline V gene are SGHAT and FQDESV (reference sequence).